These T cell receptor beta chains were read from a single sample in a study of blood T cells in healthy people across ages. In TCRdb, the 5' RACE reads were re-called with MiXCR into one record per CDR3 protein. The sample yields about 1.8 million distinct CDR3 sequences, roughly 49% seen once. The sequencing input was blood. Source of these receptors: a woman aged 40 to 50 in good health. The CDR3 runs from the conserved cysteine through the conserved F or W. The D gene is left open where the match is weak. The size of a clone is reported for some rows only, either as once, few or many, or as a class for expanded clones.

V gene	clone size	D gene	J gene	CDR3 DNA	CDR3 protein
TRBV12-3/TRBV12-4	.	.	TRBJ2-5	TGTGCCAGCAGTTTACGGCGTCAAGGGACCCAGTACTTC	CASSLRRQGTQYF
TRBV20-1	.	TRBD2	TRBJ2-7	TGCAGTGCTACGAACCCTAGCGGGGGGGCCCTCGAGCAGTACTTC	CSATNPSGGALEQYF
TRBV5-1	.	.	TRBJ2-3	TGCGCCAGCAGCTCCTTCCAATATACGCAGTATTTT	CASSSFQYTQYF
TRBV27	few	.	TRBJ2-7	TGTGCCAGCAGTTTATTCTTTAGGGCCGACGAGCAGTACTTC	CASSLFFRADEQYF
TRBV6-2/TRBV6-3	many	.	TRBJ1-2	TGTGCCAGCAGTGGACAGAACTATGGCTACACCTTC	CASSGQNYGYTF
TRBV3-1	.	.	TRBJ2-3	TGTGCCAGCAGCCAGGCAGGCAGCAGGATCACAGATACGCAGTATTTT	CASSQAGSRITDTQYF
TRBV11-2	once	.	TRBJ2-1	TGTGCCAGCAGCTTGGGGGTAGTTTTAGGCAATGAGCAGTTCTTC	CASSLGVVLGNEQFF
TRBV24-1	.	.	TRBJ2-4	TGTGCCACCAGTGAGCCCGGGCCCCCGGGCATTCAGTACTTC	CATSEPGPPGIQYF
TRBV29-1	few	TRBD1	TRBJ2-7	TGCAGCGCCCTAGGACAGGGGGTTTCCTACGAGCAGTACTTC	CSALGQGVSYEQYF
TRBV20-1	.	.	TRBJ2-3	TGCAGTGCTAGGCCGGGGTTCCTCCGGGATACGCAGTATTTT	CSARPGFLRDTQYF
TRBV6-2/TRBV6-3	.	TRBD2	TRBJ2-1	TGTGCCAGCAGTTACTCGGGGAGGGAGCGGTACAATGAGCAGTTCTTC	CASSYSGRERYNEQFF
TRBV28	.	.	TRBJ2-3	TGTGCCAGCAGTTTGATTAAAGGGGGACTCAGCACAGATACGCAGTATTTT	CASSLIKGGLSTDTQYF
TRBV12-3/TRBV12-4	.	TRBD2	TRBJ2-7	TGTGCCAGCAGTTTCTCTGGGGCTAGCGGGGGTATTAAGTACTTC	CASSFSGASGGIKYF
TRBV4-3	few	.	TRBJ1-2	TGCGCCAGCAGCCAAGCGCTCGGGGAGGGCTATGGCTACACCTTC	CASSQALGEGYGYTF
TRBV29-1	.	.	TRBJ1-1	TGCAGCGTTGAAGAGGCGTTTGGGAACACTGAAGCTTTCTTT	CSVEEAFGNTEAFF
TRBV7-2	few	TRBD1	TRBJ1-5	TGTGCCAGCAGCTTCGCCGGGACAGGCAATCAGCCCCAGCATTTT	CASSFAGTGNQPQHF
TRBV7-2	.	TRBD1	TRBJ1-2	TGTGCCAGCAGCTTGGGACAGAGCCAAAACTATGGCTACACCTTC	CASSLGQSQNYGYTF
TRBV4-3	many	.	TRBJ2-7	TGCGCCAGCAGCCAAGATCGGCGGGGCTACGAGCAGTACTTC	CASSQDRRGYEQYF
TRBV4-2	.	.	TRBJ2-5	TGTGCCAGCAGCCAGTCAAAAGGGACTGCAGAGACCCAGTACTTC	CASSQSKGTAETQYF
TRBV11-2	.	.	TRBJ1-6	TGTGCCAGCAGCTTTGCGGGGACCTCCAAGCATTCACCCCTCCACTTT	CASSFAGTSKHSPLHF
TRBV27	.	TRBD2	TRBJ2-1	TGTGCCAGCAGTTCCCCGGGACTAGATAGGAATGAGCAGTTCTTC	CASSSPGLDRNEQFF
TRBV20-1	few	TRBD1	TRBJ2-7	TGCAGTGCTCGAGGACAGGCCGAGCAGTACTTC	CSARGQAEQYF
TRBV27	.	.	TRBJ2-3	TGTGCCAGCAGTTTACTCGGAGACGCGGCAGATACGCAGTATTTT	CASSLLGDAADTQYF
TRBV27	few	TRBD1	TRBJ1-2	TGTGCCAGCAGTTCGGAGACAGGGGGGGTTGGCTACACCTTC	CASSSETGGVGYTF
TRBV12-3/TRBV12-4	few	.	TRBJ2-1	TGTGCCAGCAGCCAATTCGGACTGAGGGGTGGTGATGAGCAGTTCTTC	CASSQFGLRGGDEQFF
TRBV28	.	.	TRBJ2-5	TGTGCCAGCAGTTTATCTGCAGGGAGTAAGACCCAGTACTTC	CASSLSAGSKTQYF
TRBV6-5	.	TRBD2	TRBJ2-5	TGTGCCAGCGAAGGGACTACCCAAGAGACCCAGTACTTC	CASEGTTQETQYF
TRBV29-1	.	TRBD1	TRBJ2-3	TGCAGCGTTGAAGGGGTTAGACAGGGTCGCACAGATACGCAGTATTTT	CSVEGVRQGRTDTQYF
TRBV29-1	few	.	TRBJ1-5	TGCGGGAGTCGCTACCAGCCCCAGCATTTT	CGSRYQPQHF
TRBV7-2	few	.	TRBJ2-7	TGTGCCAGCACCCACAGGGCTGACAACTACGAGCAGTACTTC	CASTHRADNYEQYF
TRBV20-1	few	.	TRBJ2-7	TGCAGTGCTCAGGGCTTATTGGCCTACGAGCAGTACTTC	CSAQGLLAYEQYF
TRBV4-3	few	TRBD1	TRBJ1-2	TGCGCCAGCAGCCCCAATCAGGACAGGGCGGATGGCTACACCTTC	CASSPNQDRADGYTF
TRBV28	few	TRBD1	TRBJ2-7	TGTGCCAGCAATCTCCTTGGACAGGGGGCCTACGAGCAGTACTTC	CASNLLGQGAYEQYF
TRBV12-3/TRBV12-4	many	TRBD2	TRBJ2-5	TGTGCCAGTAGCGGGGAACAAGAGACCCAGTACTTC	CASSGEQETQYF
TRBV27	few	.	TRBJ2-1	TGTGCCAGCAGTTTATCCCCAGGTGGCGGGGCTTTCAATGAGCAGTTCTTC	CASSLSPGGGAFNEQFF
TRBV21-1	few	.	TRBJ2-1	TGTGCCAGCAGGACGGACAGGAGAACTTACAATGAGCAGTTCTTC	CASRTDRRTYNEQFF
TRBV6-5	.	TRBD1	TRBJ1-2	TGTGCCAGCAGTTACCAGGGACAGGGTTCCGATGGCTACACCTTC	CASSYQGQGSDGYTF
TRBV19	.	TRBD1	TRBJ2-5	TGTGCCAGTAGTATTCCCGGGACAGGGCAAGAGACCCAGTACTTC	CASSIPGTGQETQYF
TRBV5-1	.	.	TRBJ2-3	TGCGCCAGCAGCTTGGGTCTCAGCCGCCTGTATGATACGCAGTATTTT	CASSLGLSRLYDTQYF